This T cell receptor (beta chain) was identified in a study of control samples from healthy donors and cancer patients. Clones were read by immunoSEQ multiplex PCR, and TCRdb kept only the in-frame ones, dropping some. The data show about 51,000 clones, with 85% to 90% seen just once and 40% held by the top ten. Material: PBMCs. This clonotype was obtained from a man aged 45 to 65 with head and neck cancer.

CDR3 sequence reads: CATSRDYRLDYGYTF. The CDR3 DNA reads TGTGCCACCAGCAGAGATTACAGATTAGACTATGGCTACACCTTC. The rearrangement joins TRBV15 to TRBJ1-2; D not resolved. V was shortened by 0 bases and J by 3 bases, with 11 bases between the two germline ends. Germline values: CDR1 LNHNV, CDR2 YYDKDF (reference sequence). There are 15 residues in the CDR3.